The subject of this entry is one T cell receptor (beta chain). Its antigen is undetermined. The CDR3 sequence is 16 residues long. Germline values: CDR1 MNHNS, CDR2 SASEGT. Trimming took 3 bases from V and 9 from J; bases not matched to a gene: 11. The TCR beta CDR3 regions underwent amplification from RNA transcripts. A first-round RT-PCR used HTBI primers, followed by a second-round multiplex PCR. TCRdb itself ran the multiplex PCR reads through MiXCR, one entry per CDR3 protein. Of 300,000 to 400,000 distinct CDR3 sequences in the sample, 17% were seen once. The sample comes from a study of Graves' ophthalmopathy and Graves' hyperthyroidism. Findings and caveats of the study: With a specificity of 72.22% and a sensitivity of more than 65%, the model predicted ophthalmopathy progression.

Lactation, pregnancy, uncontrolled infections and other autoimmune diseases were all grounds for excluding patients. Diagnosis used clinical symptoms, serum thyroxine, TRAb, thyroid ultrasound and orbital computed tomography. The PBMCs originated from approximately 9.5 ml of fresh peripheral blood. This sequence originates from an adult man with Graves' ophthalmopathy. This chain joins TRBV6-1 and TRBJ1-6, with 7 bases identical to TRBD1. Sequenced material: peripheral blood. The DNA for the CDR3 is TGTGCCAGCAGTGATTCGACAGGGTTGGATATTTCACCCCTCCACTTT. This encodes CASSDSTGLDISPLHF.